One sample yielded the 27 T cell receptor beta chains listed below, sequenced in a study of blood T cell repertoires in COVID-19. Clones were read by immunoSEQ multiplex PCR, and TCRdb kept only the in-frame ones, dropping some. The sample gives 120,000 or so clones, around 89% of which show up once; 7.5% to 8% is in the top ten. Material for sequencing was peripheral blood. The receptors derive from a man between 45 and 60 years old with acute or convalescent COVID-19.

The CDR3 region has the DNA TGTGCCAGCAGCTTGGTGGGACAGGGGATCTATGGCTACACCTTC. It specifies CASSLVGQGIYGYTF. The rearrangement joins TRBV5-8 to TRBJ1-2, with TRBD1 matching over 10 bases. V was pared by 0 bases and J by 4 bases, with 3 bases of the junction left unmatched. The CDR3 contains 15 residues. Germline V gene lookup returns CDR1 SGHTS and CDR2 YDEGEE.

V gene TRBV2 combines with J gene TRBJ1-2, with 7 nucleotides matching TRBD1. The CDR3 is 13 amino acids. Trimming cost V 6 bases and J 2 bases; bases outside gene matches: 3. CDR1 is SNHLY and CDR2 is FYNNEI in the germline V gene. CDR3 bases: TGTGCCAGCAGGTCGACAGGGAACTATGGCTACACCTTC. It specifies CASRSTGNYGYTF.

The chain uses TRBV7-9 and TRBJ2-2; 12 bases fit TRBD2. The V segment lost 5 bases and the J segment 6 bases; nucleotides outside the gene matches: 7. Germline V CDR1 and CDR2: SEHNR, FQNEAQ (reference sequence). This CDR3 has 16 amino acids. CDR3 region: CASSQRLAGVAGELFF. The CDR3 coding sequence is TGTGCCAGCAGCCAACGACTAGCGGGAGTAGCCGGGGAGCTGTTTTTT.

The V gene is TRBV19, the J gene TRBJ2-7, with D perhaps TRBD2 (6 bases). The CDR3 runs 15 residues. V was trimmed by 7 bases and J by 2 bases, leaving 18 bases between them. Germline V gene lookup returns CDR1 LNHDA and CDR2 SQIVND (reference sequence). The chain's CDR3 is CASTRGGDGTYEQYF. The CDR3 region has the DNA TGTGCCAGTACCCGCGGAGGGGACGGGACCTACGAGCAGTACTTC. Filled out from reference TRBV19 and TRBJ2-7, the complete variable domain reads DGGITQSPKYLFRKEGQNVTLSCEQNLNHDAMYWYRQDPGQGLRLIYYSQIVNDFQKGDIAEGYSVSREKKESFPLTVTSAQKNPTAFYLCASTRGGDGTYEQYFGPGTRLTVT.

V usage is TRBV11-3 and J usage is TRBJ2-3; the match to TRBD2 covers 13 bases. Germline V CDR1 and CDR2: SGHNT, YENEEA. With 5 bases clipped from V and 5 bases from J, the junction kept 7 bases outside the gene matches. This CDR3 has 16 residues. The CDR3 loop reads CASSRPGTSGKDTQYF. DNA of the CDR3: TGTGCCAGCAGCCGACCCGGGACTAGCGGGAAAGATACGCAGTATTTT.

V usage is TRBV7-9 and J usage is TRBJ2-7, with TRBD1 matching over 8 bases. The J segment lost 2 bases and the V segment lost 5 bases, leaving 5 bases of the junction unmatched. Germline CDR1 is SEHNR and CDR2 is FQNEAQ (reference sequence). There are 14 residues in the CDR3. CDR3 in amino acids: CASSIPGQAYEQYF. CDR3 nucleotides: TGTGCCAGCAGCATCCCGGGACAGGCCTACGAGCAGTACTTC.

CDR3 amino acids: CASSRTGDYEQYF. The CDR3 nucleotides read TGTGCCAGCAGCAGGACAGGGGACTACGAGCAGTACTTC. The chain combines TRBV7-2 with TRBJ2-7, with TRBD1 matching 9 bases. From germline, CDR1 is SGHTA and CDR2 FQGNSA. V lost 5 bases to trimming and J lost 3 bases; unmatched junction nucleotides: 2. The CDR3 consists of 13 residues.

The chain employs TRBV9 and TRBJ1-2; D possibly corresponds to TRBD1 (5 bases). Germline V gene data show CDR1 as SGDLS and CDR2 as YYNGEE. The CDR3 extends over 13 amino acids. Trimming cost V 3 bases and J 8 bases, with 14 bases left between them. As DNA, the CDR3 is TGTGCCAGCAGCGCAGGGAAAACCGGCGGCTACACCTTC. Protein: CASSAGKTGGYTF. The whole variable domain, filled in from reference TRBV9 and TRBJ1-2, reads DSGVTQTPKHLITATGQRVTLRCSPRSGDLSVYWYQQSLDQGLQFLIQYYNGEERAKGNILERFSAQQFPDLHSELNLSSLELGDSALYFCASSAGKTGGYTFGSGTRLTVV.

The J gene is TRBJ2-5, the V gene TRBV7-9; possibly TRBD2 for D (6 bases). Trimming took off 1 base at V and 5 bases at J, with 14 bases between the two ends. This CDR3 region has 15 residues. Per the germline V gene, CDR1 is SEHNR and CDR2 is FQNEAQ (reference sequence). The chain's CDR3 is CASSLVEAGRETQYF. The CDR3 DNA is TGTGCCAGCAGCTTAGTAGAGGCGGGACGTGAGACCCAGTACTTC.

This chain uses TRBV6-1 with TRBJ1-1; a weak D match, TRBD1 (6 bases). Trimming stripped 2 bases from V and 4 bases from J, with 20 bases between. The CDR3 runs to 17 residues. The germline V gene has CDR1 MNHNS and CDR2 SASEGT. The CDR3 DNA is TGTGCCAGCAGTGAATTTGGCGGGGGACATTACTTCACTGAAGCTTTCTTT. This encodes CASSEFGGGHYFTEAFF.

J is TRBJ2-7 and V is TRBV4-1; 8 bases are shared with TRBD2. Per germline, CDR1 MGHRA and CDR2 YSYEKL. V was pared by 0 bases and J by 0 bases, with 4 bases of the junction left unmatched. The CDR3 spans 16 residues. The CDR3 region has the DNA TGCGCCAGCAGCCAAGATACTAGCGGCTACTCCTACGAGCAGTACTTC. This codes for CASSQDTSGYSYEQYF.

As DNA, the CDR3 is TGTGCCAGCAGCCAAGACAGAGGCCCGAGGGAAAAACTGTTTTTT. It is translated as CASSQDRGPREKLFF. This sequence joins TRBV14 and TRBJ1-4; no clear D gene. Germline V gene lookup returns CDR1 SGHDN and CDR2 FVKESK. This CDR3 comprises 15 residues. V lost 0 bases and J 8 bases, leaving 13 bases between the germline ends.

CDR3 nucleotides: TGTGCCAGCAGTCGAAAGTACGGACTAGCGGGAGATGGATACAATGAGCAGTTCTTC. As protein: CASSRKYGLAGDGYNEQFF. The V gene is TRBV27, the J gene TRBJ2-1, with 13 bases identical to TRBD2. Germline V gene lookup returns CDR1 MNHEY and CDR2 SMNVEV (reference sequence). The CDR3 sequence is 19 residues long. Trimming took 5 bases from V and 4 from J; bases not matched to a gene: 14.

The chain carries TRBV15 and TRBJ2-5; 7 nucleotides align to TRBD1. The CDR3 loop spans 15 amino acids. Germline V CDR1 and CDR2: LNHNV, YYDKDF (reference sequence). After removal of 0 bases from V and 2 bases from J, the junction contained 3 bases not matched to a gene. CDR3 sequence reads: CATSRDPTGQETQYF. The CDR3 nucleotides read TGTGCCACCAGCAGAGATCCGACAGGGCAAGAGACCCAGTACTTC.

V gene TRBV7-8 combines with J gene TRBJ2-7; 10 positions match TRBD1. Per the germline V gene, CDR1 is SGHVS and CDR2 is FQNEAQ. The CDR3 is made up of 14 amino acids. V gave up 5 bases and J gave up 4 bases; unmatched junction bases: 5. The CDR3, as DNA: TGTGCCAGCAGCCTCCGGGACAGGGGTTACGAGCAGTACTTC. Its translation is CASSLRDRGYEQYF.

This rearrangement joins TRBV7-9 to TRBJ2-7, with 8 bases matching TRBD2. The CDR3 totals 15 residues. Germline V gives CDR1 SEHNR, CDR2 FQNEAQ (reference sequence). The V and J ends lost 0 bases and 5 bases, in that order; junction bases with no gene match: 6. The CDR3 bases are TGTGCCAGCAGCTTAGCCTTACTAGCGGCAAACGAGCAGTACTTC. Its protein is CASSLALLAANEQYF.

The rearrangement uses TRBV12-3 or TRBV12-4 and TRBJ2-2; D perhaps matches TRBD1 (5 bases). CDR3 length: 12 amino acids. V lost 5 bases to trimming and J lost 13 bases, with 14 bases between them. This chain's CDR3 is CASSLLPGRLFF. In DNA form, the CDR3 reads TGTGCCAGCAGTCTTCTCCCAGGGCGGCTGTTTTTT.

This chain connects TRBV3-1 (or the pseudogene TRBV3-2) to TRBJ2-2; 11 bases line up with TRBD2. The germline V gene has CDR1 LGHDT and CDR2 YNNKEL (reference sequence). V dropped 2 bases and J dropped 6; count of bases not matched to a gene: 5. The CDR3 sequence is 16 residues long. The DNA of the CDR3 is TGTGCCAGCAGCCAAACTAGCGGGAGTTTGGCCGGGGAGCTGTTTTTT. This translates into CASSQTSGSLAGELFF.

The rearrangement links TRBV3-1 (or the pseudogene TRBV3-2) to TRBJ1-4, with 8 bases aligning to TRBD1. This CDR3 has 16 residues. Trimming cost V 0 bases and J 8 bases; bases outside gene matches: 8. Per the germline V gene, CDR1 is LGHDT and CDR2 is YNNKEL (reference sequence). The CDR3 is CASSQDSAGGYEKLFF. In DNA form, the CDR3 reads TGTGCCAGCAGCCAAGATTCGGCAGGGGGCTACGAAAAACTGTTTTTT.

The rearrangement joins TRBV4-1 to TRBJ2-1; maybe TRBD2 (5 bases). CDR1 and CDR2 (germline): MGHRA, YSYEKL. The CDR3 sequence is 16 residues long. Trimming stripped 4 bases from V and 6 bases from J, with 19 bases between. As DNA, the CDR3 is TGCGCCAGCAGCCCACGAATAGCGCTCTTCGGCAATGAGCAGTTCTTC. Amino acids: CASSPRIALFGNEQFF.

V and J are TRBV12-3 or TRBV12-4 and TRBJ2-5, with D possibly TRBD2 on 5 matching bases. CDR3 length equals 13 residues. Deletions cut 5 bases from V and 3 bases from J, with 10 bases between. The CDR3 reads CASSPYGEETQYF. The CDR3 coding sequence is TGTGCCAGCAGTCCCTACGGGGAAGAGACCCAGTACTTC.

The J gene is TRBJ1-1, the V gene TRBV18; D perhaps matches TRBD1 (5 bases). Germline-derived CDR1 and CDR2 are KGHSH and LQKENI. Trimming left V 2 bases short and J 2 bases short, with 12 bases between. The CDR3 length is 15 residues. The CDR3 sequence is CASSPYSTANTEAFF. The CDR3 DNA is TGTGCCAGCTCACCATATTCGACAGCTAACACTGAAGCTTTCTTT.

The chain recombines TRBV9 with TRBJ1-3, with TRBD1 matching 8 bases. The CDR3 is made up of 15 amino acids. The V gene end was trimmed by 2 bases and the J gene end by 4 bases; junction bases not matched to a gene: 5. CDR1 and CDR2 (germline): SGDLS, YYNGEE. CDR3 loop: CASSVTGVYGNTIYF. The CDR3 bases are TGTGCCAGCAGCGTGACAGGGGTTTACGGAAACACCATATATTTT.

The CDR3: CASSITGSHYEQYF. In DNA form, the CDR3 reads TGCGCCAGCAGCATCACCGGGAGCCACTACGAGCAGTACTTC. V is TRBV5-1 and J is TRBJ2-7; possible D gene TRBD2, 6 bases. In germline, CDR1 is SGHRS, CDR2 YFSETQ. Trimming took 4 bases from V and 3 from J, leaving 14 bases between them. This CDR3 spans 14 amino acids. Together with reference TRBV5-1 and TRBJ2-7, the CDR3 gives the full variable domain: KAGVTQTPRYLIKTRGQQVTLSCSPISGHRSVSWYQQTPGQGLQFLFEYFSETQRNKGNFPGRFSGRQFSNSRSEMNVSTLELGDSALYLCASSITGSHYEQYFGPGTRLTVT.

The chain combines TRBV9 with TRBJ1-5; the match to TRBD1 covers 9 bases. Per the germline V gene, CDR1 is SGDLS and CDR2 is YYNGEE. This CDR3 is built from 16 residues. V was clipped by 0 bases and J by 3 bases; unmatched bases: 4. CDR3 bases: TGTGCCAGCAGCGTAGGTGGGACAGGGCTCAATCAGCCCCAGCATTTT. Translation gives CASSVGGTGLNQPQHF.

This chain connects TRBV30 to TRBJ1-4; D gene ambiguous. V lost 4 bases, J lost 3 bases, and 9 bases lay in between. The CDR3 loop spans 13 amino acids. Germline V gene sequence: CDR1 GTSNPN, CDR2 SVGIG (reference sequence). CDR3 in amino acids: CAWTGLANEKLFF. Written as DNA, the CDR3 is TGTGCCTGGACAGGCCTTGCTAATGAAAAACTGTTTTTT.

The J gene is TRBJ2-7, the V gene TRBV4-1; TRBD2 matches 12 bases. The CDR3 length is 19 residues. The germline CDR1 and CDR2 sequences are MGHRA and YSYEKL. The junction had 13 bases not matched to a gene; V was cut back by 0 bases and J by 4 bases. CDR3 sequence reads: CASSQERLGLAGTLYEQYF. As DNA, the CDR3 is TGCGCCAGCAGCCAAGAACGCCTGGGACTAGCGGGCACATTGTACGAGCAGTACTTC.